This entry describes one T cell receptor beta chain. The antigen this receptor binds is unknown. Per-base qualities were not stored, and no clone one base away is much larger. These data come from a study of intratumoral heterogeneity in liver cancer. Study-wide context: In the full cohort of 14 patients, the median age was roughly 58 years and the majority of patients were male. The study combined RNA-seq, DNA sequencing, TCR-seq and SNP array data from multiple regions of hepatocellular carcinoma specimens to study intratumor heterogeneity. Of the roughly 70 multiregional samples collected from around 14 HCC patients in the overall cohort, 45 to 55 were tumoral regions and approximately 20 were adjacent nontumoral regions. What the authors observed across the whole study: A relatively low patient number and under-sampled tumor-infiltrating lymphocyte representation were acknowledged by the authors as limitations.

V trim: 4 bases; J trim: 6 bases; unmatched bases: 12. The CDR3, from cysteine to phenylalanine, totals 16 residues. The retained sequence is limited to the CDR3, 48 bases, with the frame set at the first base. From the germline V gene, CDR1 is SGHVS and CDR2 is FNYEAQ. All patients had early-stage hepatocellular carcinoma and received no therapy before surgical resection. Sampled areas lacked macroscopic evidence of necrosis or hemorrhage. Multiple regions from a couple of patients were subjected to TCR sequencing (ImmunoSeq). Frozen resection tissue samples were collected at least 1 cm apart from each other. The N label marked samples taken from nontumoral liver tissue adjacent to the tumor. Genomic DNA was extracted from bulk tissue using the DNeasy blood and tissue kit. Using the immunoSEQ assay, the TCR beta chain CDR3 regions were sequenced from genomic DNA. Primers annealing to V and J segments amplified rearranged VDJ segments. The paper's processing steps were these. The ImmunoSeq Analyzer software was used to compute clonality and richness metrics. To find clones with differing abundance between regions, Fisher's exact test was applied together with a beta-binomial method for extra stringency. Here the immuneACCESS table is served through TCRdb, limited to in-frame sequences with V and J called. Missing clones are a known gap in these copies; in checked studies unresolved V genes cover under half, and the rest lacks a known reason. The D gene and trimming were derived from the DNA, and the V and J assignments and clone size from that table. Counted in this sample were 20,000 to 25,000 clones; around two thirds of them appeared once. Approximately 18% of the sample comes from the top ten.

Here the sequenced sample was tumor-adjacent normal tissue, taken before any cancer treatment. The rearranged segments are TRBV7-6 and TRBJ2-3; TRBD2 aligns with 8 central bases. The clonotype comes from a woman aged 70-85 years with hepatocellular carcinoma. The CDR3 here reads CASSYVEAGEFDTQYF. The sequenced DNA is TGTGCCAGCAGCTACGTAGAAGCGGGAGAATTTGATACGCAGTATTTT. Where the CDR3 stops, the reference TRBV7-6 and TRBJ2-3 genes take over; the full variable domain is GAGVSQSPRYKVTKRGQDVALRCDPISGHVSLYWYRQALGQGPEFLTYFNYEAQQDKSGLPNDRFSAERPEGSISTLTIQRTEQRDSAMYRCASSYVEAGEFDTQYFGPGTRLTVL.